Only a few counts were recorded for the clone carrying this T cell receptor beta chain. From germline, CDR1 is MNHEY and CDR2 SMNVEV (reference sequence). Trimming cost V 6 bases and J 5 bases, with 13 bases left between them. The CDR3 sequence is 13 residues long. Time point in this sample: pretreatment peripheral blood. Every patient provided from 1 to 8 samples, collected pretreatment and on-treatment. A spike-in of synthetic TCR analog templates was added to each PCR. Sequencing used immunoSEQ multiplex PCR; TCRdb keeps in-frame clones, though not all of them. The top ten clones hold roughly 3.5% of a sample with 50,000 to 65,000 clones, 81% of them seen once. The sample is drawn from a study of PD-L1 blockade in urothelial cancer.

This TCR was sampled from a man in his 70s with urothelial cancer. The sequencing used PBMCs, collected around atezolizumab (anti-PD-L1) treatment. The chain combines TRBV27 with TRBJ1-2; D might be TRBD1 (6 bases). CDR3 residues: CASRMTTGYGYTF. CDR3 in DNA: TGTGCCAGCAGGATGACCACAGGGTATGGCTACACCTTC.